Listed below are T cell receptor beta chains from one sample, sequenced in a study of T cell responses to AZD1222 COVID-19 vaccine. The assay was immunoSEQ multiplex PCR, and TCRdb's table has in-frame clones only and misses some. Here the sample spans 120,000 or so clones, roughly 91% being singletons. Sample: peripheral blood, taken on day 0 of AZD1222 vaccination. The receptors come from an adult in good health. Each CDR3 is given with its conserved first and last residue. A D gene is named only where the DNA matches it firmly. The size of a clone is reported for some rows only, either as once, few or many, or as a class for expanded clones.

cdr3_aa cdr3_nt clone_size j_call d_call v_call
CASRPGSRNSPLHF TGTGCCAGCAGACCAGGGTCTCGTAATTCACCCCTCCACTTT - TRBJ1-6 - TRBV11-2
CASSQGSGYNEQFF TGCGCCAGCAGCCAAGGATCGGGCTACAATGAGCAGTTCTTC - TRBJ2-1 - TRBV4-1
CASSLRGGSSYNEQFF TGCGCCAGCAGCTTGAGAGGCGGGAGCTCCTACAATGAGCAGTTCTTC - TRBJ2-1 TRBD2 TRBV5-1
CACLDRRGFGYTF TGTGCCTGCTTGGACAGGAGAGGCTTCGGCTACACCTTC - TRBJ1-2 TRBD1 TRBV30
CASSEWFGDRALEQYF TGTGCCAGCAGTGAATGGTTTGGGGACAGGGCACTCGAGCAGTACTTC - TRBJ2-7 TRBD1 TRBV6-1
CAIRGTVTSGNTIYF TGTGCCATCAGGGGGACAGTAACCTCTGGAAACACCATATATTTT - TRBJ1-3 TRBD1 TRBV10-3
CASSRYSPGRMNTEAFF TGTGCCAGTAGCCGTTACTCCCCGGGACGGATGAACACTGAAGCTTTCTTT - TRBJ1-1 - TRBV19
CASSRLQGSQPQHF TGTGCCAGCAGCCGATTACAGGGAAGTCAGCCCCAGCATTTT - TRBJ1-5 - TRBV3-1/TRBV3-2
CASSRVAGSRNNEQFF TGCGCCAGCAGCCGGGTAGCGGGGTCGAGGAACAATGAGCAGTTCTTC - TRBJ2-1 TRBD2 TRBV4-1
CASSEGYYGYTF TGTGCCAGCAGTGAGGGTTACTATGGCTACACCTTC once TRBJ1-2 - TRBV25-1
CASSPRAGEKLFF TGTGCCAGCAGCCCCCGTGCAGGGGAAAAACTGTTTTTT - TRBJ1-4 - TRBV3-1/TRBV3-2
CASSLAGRDNYGYTF TGTGCCAGCAGCCTAGCCGGCAGGGACAACTATGGCTACACCTTC - TRBJ1-2 - TRBV5-6
CASSLFPLDNPATNEKLFF TGTGCCAGCAGTTTATTTCCCCTCGATAATCCAGCTACTAATGAAAAACTGTTTTTT - TRBJ1-4 - TRBV27
CASSQVGGTEAFF TGCGCCAGCAGCCAAGTGGGGGGGACTGAAGCTTTCTTT few TRBJ1-1 - TRBV4-1
CASSSLSGGGPQTKNIQYF TGTGCCAGCAGCTCCCTCAGCGGGGGGGGTCCCCAAACCAAAAACATTCAGTACTTC - TRBJ2-4 TRBD2 TRBV7-8
CASSFVGNYNEQFF TGTGCCAGCAGCTTCGTCGGGAACTACAATGAGCAGTTCTTC - TRBJ2-1 - TRBV11-2
CATSDAKGQPTEAFF TGTGCCACCAGTGATGCCAAGGGACAGCCCACTGAAGCTTTCTTT - TRBJ1-1 TRBD1 TRBV24-1
CASTPGGGRGNTIYF TGTGCCAGCACCCCCGGGGGGGGTCGTGGAAACACCATATATTTT - TRBJ1-3 - TRBV3-1/TRBV3-2
CASSSLPGGANVLTF TGTGCCAGCAGCTCGCTACCCGGCGGGGCCAACGTCCTGACTTTC few TRBJ2-6 - TRBV7-9
CASSFVSGGGYEQYF TGTGCCAGCAGTTTTGTATCAGGGGGCGGCTACGAGCAGTACTTC - TRBJ2-7 TRBD1 TRBV27
CASSLGAEGDSPLHF TGCGCCAGCAGCTTGGGGGCGGAGGGGGATTCACCCCTCCACTTT - TRBJ1-6 - TRBV5-1
CASSMTGGDGYTF TGCGCCAGCAGCATGACAGGGGGAGATGGCTACACCTTC - TRBJ1-2 TRBD1 TRBV5-1
CASSLGQGAKLFF TGTGCCAGCAGCTTGGGCCAGGGAGCAAAACTGTTTTTT few TRBJ1-4 - TRBV6-6
CASSSRGGDTEAFF TGTGCCAGCAGCTCAAGAGGAGGGGACACTGAAGCTTTCTTT - TRBJ1-1 - TRBV5-4
CATSTGTSGTNEQFF TGTGCCACCAGCACTGGGACTAGCGGGACCAATGAGCAGTTCTTC - TRBJ2-1 TRBD2 TRBV15
CSALRLAGLRGELFF TGCAGCGCGTTAAGACTAGCGGGCCTTCGCGGGGAGCTGTTTTTT few TRBJ2-2 TRBD2 TRBV29-1
CASSRAGGEQYF TGTGCCAGCAGCCGGGCCGGAGGCGAGCAGTACTTC - TRBJ2-7 - TRBV11-2
CASSPEAGGNTIYF TGTGCCAGCTCACCGGAGGCGGGCGGAAACACCATATATTTT medium-sized TRBJ1-3 - TRBV18
CASSPYNRGRDHEQYF TGTGCCAGCAGTCCCTACAACAGGGGGCGTGATCACGAGCAGTACTTC - TRBJ2-7 TRBD1 TRBV27
CASSLRVSRANEKLFF TGTGCCAGCAGCCTGCGGGTCTCTCGGGCTAATGAAAAACTGTTTTTT - TRBJ1-4 - TRBV2
CASSHDDRIYGYTF TGCGCCAGCAGTCACGACGACCGAATCTATGGCTACACCTTC few TRBJ1-2 - TRBV23-1
CASKGGTANEKLFF TGTGCCAGCAAGGGGGGAACAGCTAATGAAAAACTGTTTTTT - TRBJ1-4 - TRBV7-2
CASSQGTQVYGYTF TGTGCCAGCAGCCAAGGGACTCAAGTCTATGGCTACACCTTC - TRBJ1-2 - TRBV3-1/TRBV3-2
CASTSRDRVETQYF TGTGCCAGTACTTCCCGGGACAGGGTCGAGACCCAGTACTTC - TRBJ2-5 TRBD1 TRBV19
CAISESGLAGNEQFF TGTGCCATCAGTGAGTCGGGACTAGCAGGGAATGAGCAGTTCTTC - TRBJ2-1 TRBD2 TRBV10-3
CASSSRQGDEKLFF TGTGCCAGCAGTTCAAGACAGGGAGACGAAAAACTGTTTTTT - TRBJ1-4 TRBD1 TRBV28
CASTAPSSYEQYF TGTGCCAGCACAGCGCCCAGCTCCTACGAGCAGTACTTC - TRBJ2-7 - TRBV2
CASSLNNQPQHF TGTGCCAGCAGTTTAAACAATCAGCCCCAGCATTTT - TRBJ1-5 - TRBV12-3/TRBV12-4
CASSFKAREGQPQHF TGTGCCAGCAGTTTTAAAGCCCGAGAGGGGCAGCCCCAGCATTTT - TRBJ1-5 - TRBV6-5
CASSRPGSASGEQYF TGTGCCAGCAGCCGACCGGGCAGTGCTTCGGGCGAGCAGTACTTC - TRBJ2-7 - TRBV5-4
CASGPSITRVFHEQYF TGTGCTAGTGGCCCCAGTATAACCCGTGTTTTCCACGAGCAGTACTTC - TRBJ2-7 - TRBV12-5
CASSFDTILSYNEQFF TGTGCCAGCAGCTTTGATACCATCCTCTCCTACAATGAGCAGTTCTTC - TRBJ2-1 - TRBV12-1
CSASPLQGNEQYF TGCAGTGCTAGTCCCCTACAGGGAAACGAGCAGTACTTC - TRBJ2-7 - TRBV20-1
CASSFPLGAYNEQFF TGTGCCAGCAGCTTCCCTTTGGGAGCCTACAATGAGCAGTTCTTC - TRBJ2-1 - TRBV7-9
CASSSSGSRYEQYF TGTGCCAGCAGTTCTAGCGGGAGTAGATACGAGCAGTACTTC - TRBJ2-7 TRBD2 TRBV6-5
CASSLGQGLAETQYF TGTGCCAGCAGCCTGGGTCAGGGGTTAGCAGAGACCCAGTACTTC - TRBJ2-5 - TRBV5-4
CASSPSPWGVGDEQFF TGTGCCAGCAGCCCCTCCCCTTGGGGGGTGGGCGATGAGCAGTTCTTC - TRBJ2-1 - TRBV3-1/TRBV3-2
CAISESAGGYTDTQYF TGTGCCATCAGTGAGTCAGCGGGGGGGTACACAGATACGCAGTATTTT - TRBJ2-3 TRBD2 TRBV10-3
CASSRTSERPYEQYF TGTGCCAGCAGTCGAACTAGCGAGCGTCCCTACGAGCAGTACTTC - TRBJ2-7 TRBD2 TRBV6-5
CSVDGGVGYGYTF TGCAGCGTTGACGGGGGAGTTGGCTATGGCTACACCTTC - TRBJ1-2 - TRBV29-1